Listed below are T cell receptor beta chains from one sample, sequenced in a study of control samples from healthy donors and cancer patients. Libraries were prepared by immunoSEQ multiplex PCR; TCRdb keeps only in-frame clonotypes and omits some of them. The sample records around 110,000 clones, more than 70% being singletons. Sequenced material: blood. These receptors came from a woman in her sixties or seventies in good health. Both conserved end residues are part of each CDR3.

>TRBV3-1/TRBV3-2|TRBJ1-2
CASRITGGAHYGYTF
>TRBV10-3|TRBJ1-3
CAISESSGTGNTIYF
>TRBV19|TRBJ1-2
CASSAGTYGYTF
>TRBV7-3|TRBJ2-1
CASSLRQLYNEQFF
>TRBV24-1|TRBJ1-5
CATSDFGAFQPQHF
>TRBV10-3|TRBJ2-5
CASSGDSGGLETQYF
>TRBV9|TRBJ2-5
CASSVDGGGPQETQYF
>TRBV5-1|TRBJ2-3
CASSLSAPRTDTQYF
>TRBV5-1|TRBJ2-3
CASSSGLAGGLADTQYF
>TRBV3-1/TRBV3-2|TRBJ1-1
CASSQDIVNYFSTEAFF
>TRBV4-3|TRBJ2-1
CASSPLGRFSSYNEQFF
>TRBV29-1|TRBJ1-1
CSVCKGENTEAFF
>TRBV9|TRBJ1-1
CASSHLPGQGVEAFF
>TRBV5-6|TRBJ1-6
CASSFGTGNSPLHF
>TRBV6-4|TRBJ2-3
CASSERQGEGDTQYF
>TRBV7-2|TRBJ1-2
CASSLNGYNYGYTF
>TRBV5-6|TRBJ2-7
CASSWIDRGENEQYF
>TRBV18|TRBJ1-2
CASSASGQGDGYTF
>TRBV27|TRBJ2-7
CASSFRDRISYEQYF
>TRBV27|TRBJ2-1
CASRLVGGGTYNEQFF
>TRBV5-8|TRBJ2-2
CASSFIGRRAGELFF
>TRBV5-8|TRBJ1-2
CASSFRSGGSGYTF
>TRBV2|TRBJ2-7
CASSAEGLSSYEQYF
>TRBV6-1|TRBJ1-1
CASSEDRGDTEAFF